This T cell receptor beta chain is from a study of cytomegalovirus exposure and HLA in healthy donors (dated by TCRdb to the late 2010s). Concerning the study at large: According to a later analysis, the 120 or so validation repertoires were produced on the same platform as the approximately 600 repertoires of the first cohort. A separate validation cohort of 90 to 150 different subjects was used in addition to the roughly 700-subject first cohort. To predict cytomegalovirus infection status, the study brought together high-throughput TCR immunosequencing, statistical association of individual TCRs with disease status, and machine learning. The aim of the study was to test whether cataloging public T cell receptors could identify signatures of past pathogen exposure.

The library was prepared using the immunoSEQ multiplex PCR assay. The study's processing was this. A statistical classification framework was developed to diagnose cytomegalovirus status using the catalog of TCR beta chain sequences. As stored in TCRdb, this immuneACCESS dataset retains in-frame rearrangements with V and J assigned. A fraction of the clones does not appear; measured against another copy, unresolved V genes explain less than half of the discrepancy, and the remainder lacks a known reason. The DNA was the basis for D and trimming; V, J and clone size are from that table. The sample records under 100,000 clones, approximately 95% of which are singletons. The ten largest clones capture 0.69% of the sample. About this clone: Its target antigen remains unknown. The record has no base qualities; no much larger clone is one base away.

The donors were included in the validation cohort of over a hundred subjects, a group kept apart from the roughly 690-subject first cohort. Overall study outcomes, separate from this receptor: A few of the identified cytomegalovirus-associated TCR beta chains were confirmed in vitro to be specific for cytomegalovirus antigens. In both the original and validation cohorts, the classifier was reported to diagnose cytomegalovirus status with high specificity and sensitivity. According to the authors, the approach could potentially be generalized to other disease states and immunological phenotypes. Subsequent analysis determined that TCRs grouped into clusters in the first cohort also showed a tendency toward co-occurrence across the 90 to 150 validation repertoires, and roughly 95% of cluster scores exceeded 0. The validation cohort had no HLA typing available for a later analysis, so co-occurrence within that cohort was assessed over all 130 or so repertoires. Across donors, most TCR sequences were observed very rarely, whereas some public TCRs were present in many individuals. The study listed 150 to 200 TCR beta chains as associated with cytomegalovirus.

A distance of 15 bases separates the germline ends of V and J, which lose 5 bases and 1 base respectively. The CDR3 sequence holds 15 residues, the cysteine and phenylalanine included. The entry retains the CDR3 DNA only, 45 bases that are in frame from base 1. The germline V gene (reference sequence) supplies CDR1 SGHNT and CDR2 YYREEE. This clonotype was obtained from a woman aged 18-29 years in good health and CMV-seronegative. The receptor chain draws on TRBV5-4 and TRBJ1-1; TRBD1 might be the D gene, on 5 matching bases. The sample consisted of PBMCs. The nucleotide sequence reads as follows: TGTGCCAGCAGTCCACCGGGACTCCGGAACACTGAAGCTTTCTTT. Its translation reads: CASSPPGLRNTEAFF.